This T cell receptor (beta chain) was sequenced for a study of T-cell memory formation after mild COVID-19. A 5'RACE reaction primed in the constant segment made cDNA libraries of TCR alpha and TCR beta, and these carried sample barcodes and UMIs. TCRdb re-called the 5' RACE reads through MiXCR, storing one row per CDR3 protein. Here the sample spans under 250,000 distinct CDR3 sequences, around 25% being singletons. The CDR3 is 15 amino acids. Germline V CDR1 and CDR2: SEHNR, FQNEAQ (reference sequence). V dropped 4 bases and J dropped 7; count of bases not matched to a gene: 9. Sequenced: PBMCs or a T cell subset sorted from them (not recorded which). The gene calls are TRBV7-9 and TRBJ2-3; 9 nucleotides line up with TRBD2. This clonotype originated in an adult woman who had mild COVID-19 (a few samples of this study predate the infection). Cell type and time point are not known. The CDR3 bases are TGTGCCAGCAGCTCTCTAGCGGGAAAGGGGAATACGCAGTATTTT. This translates into CASSSLAGKGNTQYF.